What follows are 21 T cell receptor beta chains derived from one specimen sequenced in a study of cytomegalovirus exposure and HLA in healthy donors. The table came from immunoSEQ multiplex PCR; TCRdb's copy has only in-frame clones and leaves some out. In the table there are some 150,000 clones, around 89% of which are singletons. The source material was PBMCs. These receptors all come from a man aged 18 to 30 in good health and CMV-seronegative.

CDR3 sequence reads: CASSLGPGKYEQYF. In DNA, the CDR3 is TGTGCCAGCAGCTTGGGACCGGGGAAATACGAGCAGTACTTC. The chain couples TRBV5-8 to TRBJ2-7, with D possibly matching TRBD2 (5 bases). The V end was cut by 0 bases, the J end by 4 bases, with 11 bases between. The CDR3 spans 14 residues. CDR1 and CDR2 from the germline V gene are SGHTS and YDEGEE.

This sequence joins TRBV10-3 and TRBJ2-7, with 7 bases matching TRBD2. Trimming removed 3 bases from V and 1 base from J; junction bases left unmatched: 3. CDR1 and CDR2 (germline): ENHRY, SYGVKD. The CDR3 is 14 amino acids. The CDR3 loop reads CAISDLAVSYEQYF. CDR3 bases: TGTGCCATCAGTGACCTAGCGGTTTCCTACGAGCAGTACTTC.

The chain joins TRBV2 to TRBJ1-6; D is unresolved. CDR1 and CDR2 (germline): SNHLY, FYNNEI. The V end was cut by 6 bases, the J end by 10 bases, with 7 bases between. This CDR3 has 11 amino acids. The CDR3 sequence is CASRVESPLHF. In nucleotides, the CDR3 is TGTGCCAGCAGGGTGGAGTCACCCCTCCACTTT.

This clone was seen more than once but under ten times. The chain has TRBV7-8 and TRBJ1-1; 8 bases are shared with TRBD1. The V gene end was trimmed by 4 bases and the J gene end by 7 bases; junction bases not matched to a gene: 8. CDR3 length equals 14 residues. Germline V gives CDR1 SGHVS, CDR2 FQNEAQ. CDR3 residues: CASSSGQGAVEAFF. CDR3 DNA: TGTGCCAGCAGCTCAGGGCAGGGGGCGGTTGAAGCTTTCTTT.

This clone was observed a single time. The chain recombines TRBV7-9 with TRBJ1-1; D uncertain. The ends were cut back, 5 bases at V and 8 bases at J, with 12 bases in the middle. Germline lookup yields CDR1 SEHNR and CDR2 FQNEAQ (reference sequence). The CDR3 runs to 12 residues. The CDR3 DNA follows: TGTGCCAGCAGCCATCTGGGCAGGGAAGCTTTCTTT. This translates into CASSHLGREAFF.

In DNA, the CDR3 is TGTGCCAGCAGCTTTATTGCGGGCGCGGACACTGAAGCTTTCTTT. It specifies CASSFIAGADTEAFF. The rearrangement links TRBV5-4 to TRBJ1-1; unclear D gene. Trimming shortened V by 2 bases and J by 3 bases, and 14 bases separated the two germline ends. The CDR3 spans 15 residues. The germline gives CDR1 SGHNT, CDR2 YYREEE (reference sequence). Based on the CDR3 plus reference TRBV5-4 and TRBJ1-1, the full variable domain is ETGVTQSPTHLIKTRGQQVTLRCSSQSGHNTVSWYQQALGQGPQFIFQYYREEENGRGNFPPRFSGLQFPNYSSELNVNALELDDSALYLCASSFIAGADTEAFFGQGTRLTVV.

This clone was detected once. The chain has TRBV28 and TRBJ1-2; 8 positions match TRBD1. The germline V gene encodes CDR1 MDHEN and CDR2 SYDVKM. This CDR3 region has 12 residues. The junction had 4 bases not matched to a gene; V was cut back by 5 bases and J by 8 bases. The CDR3 is CASSGTGQGYTF. Here the CDR3 DNA reads TGTGCCAGCAGTGGGACAGGCCAAGGCTACACCTTC.

This sequence joins TRBV7-2 and TRBJ2-7, with 8 bases matching TRBD2. Losses at the gene ends were 1 base for V and 0 bases for J; bases not matched to a gene: 2. Per germline, CDR1 SGHTA and CDR2 FQGNSA. The CDR3 totals 15 residues. The CDR3 DNA reads as TGTGCCAGCAGCTTAGGACTAGCGTTCTCCTACGAGCAGTACTTC. Translation gives CASSLGLAFSYEQYF.

The chain is built from TRBV7-8 and TRBJ2-3, with TRBD2 matching over 14 bases. Germline assignment: CDR1 SGHVS and CDR2 FQNEAQ. This CDR3 region has 17 residues. V dropped 5 bases and J dropped 4; count of bases not matched to a gene: 8. CDR3 in amino acids: CASSISTSGRAADTQYF. In nucleotides, the CDR3 is TGTGCCAGCAGCATATCGACTAGCGGGAGGGCCGCAGATACGCAGTATTTT.

CDR3 DNA sequence: TGTGCCAGTAGTTACTACTCTGGAAACACCATATATTTT. This sequence encodes CASSYYSGNTIYF. The chain has TRBV19 and TRBJ1-3; D not resolved. Germline lookup yields CDR1 LNHDA and CDR2 SQIVND (reference sequence). The V end lost 5 bases, the J end lost 0 bases, and 5 bases lay between the germline ends. CDR3 length: 13 amino acids.

The chain couples TRBV7-9 to TRBJ1-2; possible D gene TRBD1, 5 bases. Germline assignment: CDR1 SEHNR and CDR2 FQNEAQ (reference sequence). Between the trimmed V and J ends, which lost 5 bases and 4 bases, there was a span of 14 bases. The CDR3 length is 14 residues. Written as DNA, the CDR3 is TGTGCCAGCAGCCAGGGCGACAGCCCCTATGGCTACACCTTC. This encodes CASSQGDSPYGYTF.

The chain has TRBV6-5 and TRBJ2-7, with 7 nucleotides matching TRBD1. The junction had 10 bases not matched to a gene; V was cut back by 4 bases and J by 1 base. The CDR3 runs 16 residues. Germline V gives CDR1 MNHEY, CDR2 SVGAGI. CDR3 residues: CASSSTGALKSYEQYV. CDR3 nucleotides: TGTGCCAGCAGTTCCACAGGGGCCCTTAAATCCTACGAGCAGTACGTC.

The chain couples TRBV6-1 to TRBJ1-2; D is uncertain. CDR3 size: 13 residues. Germline V gene data show CDR1 as MNHNS and CDR2 as SASEGT. V lost 7 bases, J lost 4 bases, and 13 bases lay in between. The CDR3 is CASTEVTAYGYTF. The CDR3 nucleotides read TGTGCCAGCACCGAGGTAACGGCCTATGGCTACACCTTC.

The CDR3 nucleotides read TGTGCCAGTAGTATAGAGGCAGGGGGCTACACCTTC. Translated: CASSIEAGGYTF. V and J are TRBV19 and TRBJ1-2; a possible D gene is TRBD1 (5 bases). In germline, CDR1 is LNHDA, CDR2 SQIVND (reference sequence). There are 12 residues in the CDR3. The V end lost 0 bases, the J end lost 8 bases, and 7 bases lay between the germline ends.

The V and J genes are TRBV6-1 and TRBJ2-7, with D maybe TRBD1 (5 bases). This CDR3 region has 12 residues. The ends were cut back, 3 bases at V and 3 bases at J, with 6 bases in the middle. Germline CDR1 is MNHNS and CDR2 is SASEGT. CDR3 region: CASSDQGYEQYF. The CDR3 DNA reads as TGTGCCAGCAGTGACCAGGGCTACGAGCAGTACTTC.

The gene calls are TRBV14 and TRBJ2-1; TRBD1 might be the D (5 bases). Trimming took 0 bases from V and 10 from J, leaving 10 bases between them. The CDR3 is 13 amino acids. CDR1 is SGHDN and CDR2 is FVKESK in the germline V gene. CDR3 region: CASSQDRQGEQFF. The CDR3 DNA sequence: TGTGCCAGCAGCCAAGATAGGCAGGGAGAGCAGTTCTTC.

The table lists this clone with a count of one. This chain uses TRBV7-6 with TRBJ1-2; 7 bases fit TRBD1. The CDR3 contains 15 residues. Trimming removed 5 bases from V and 4 bases from J; junction bases left unmatched: 10. The germline V gene has CDR1 SGHVS and CDR2 FNYEAQ. The CDR3 DNA sequence: TGTGCCAGCAGCCCCCGGGAGGGGGCGGTCTATGGCTACACCTTC. Its translation is CASSPREGAVYGYTF. Complete variable domain (other parts from reference TRBV7-6 and TRBJ1-2): GAGVSQSPRYKVTKRGQDVALRCDPISGHVSLYWYRQALGQGPEFLTYFNYEAQQDKSGLPNDRFSAERPEGSISTLTIQRTEQRDSAMYRCASSPREGAVYGYTFGSGTRLTVV.

This chain connects TRBV7-8 to TRBJ1-2; 10 bases fit TRBD1. Per the germline V gene, CDR1 is SGHVS and CDR2 is FQNEAQ. The ends lost 1 base at V and 6 bases at J; junction bases unmatched: 8. The CDR3 length is 16 residues. The CDR3 DNA reads as TGTGCCAGCAGCTTAGAGACAGGGGGCGCAAGTAATGGCTACACCTTC. Protein sequence: CASSLETGGASNGYTF.

The chain links TRBV27 to TRBJ1-5, with 10 positions matching TRBD1. Trimming removed 1 base from V and 1 base from J; junction bases left unmatched: 7. CDR1 MNHEY and CDR2 SMNVEV come from the germline V gene (reference sequence). The length of the CDR3 is 18 residues. The DNA of the CDR3 is TGTGCCAGCAGTTTATGGGGACAGGGGAGTGGGAGCAATCAGCCCCAGCATTTT. Its protein is CASSLWGQGSGSNQPQHF.

This clone occurred a few times. V usage is TRBV5-6 and J usage is TRBJ1-4; 7 bases fit TRBD1. This CDR3 is 15 amino acids long. The J segment lost 6 bases and the V segment lost 1 base, leaving 6 bases of the junction unmatched. Germline V gene data show CDR1 as SGHDT and CDR2 as YYEEEE. The CDR3 nucleotides are TGTGCCAGCAGCTTGATCGCAGGGGGGTATGAAAAACTGTTTTTT. Its protein is CASSLIAGGYEKLFF.

This clone was seen a single time. The chain is built from TRBV5-1 and TRBJ1-4; the D gene is possibly TRBD1 (6 bases). V shed 7 bases and J shed 4 bases, with 14 bases lying between them. Germline V gene lookup returns CDR1 SGHRS and CDR2 YFSETQ. There are 14 residues in the CDR3. The CDR3 DNA sequence: TGCGCCAGCCGAGCCGGGACAAATAATGAAAAACTGTTTTTT. Encoded protein: CASRAGTNNEKLFF.